The 3 T cell receptor beta chains below were found in one sample sequenced in a study of beta chain features in type 1 diabetes. Study-wide findings and caveats: Moderately but significantly shorter TCRB CDR3s were found in Type 1 diabetes patients in all four CD4+ subsets.

Reverse transcription of all isolated RNA meant that expressed TCRB transcripts were sequenced. Repertoires were generated with immunoSEQ multiplex PCR, while TCRdb's copy carries only in-frame clones and drops some. The sample has over 600,000 clones; around 12% are singletons. Which antigens these TCRs recognize remains unknown. Sequencing input: naive CD4+ T cells from blood. The receptor set was obtained from a man aged 30-40 years with type 1 diabetes.

The genes are TRBV5-4 and TRBJ1-1; no definite D call. This CDR3 contains 14 residues. Looked up from germline, CDR1 is SGHNT and CDR2 is YYREEE (reference sequence). V was cut by 5 bases and J by 1 base, with 12 bases left in between. The CDR3, as DNA: TGTGCCAGCAGTTTTCTTAAGGGGAACACTGAAGCTTTCTTT. It specifies CASSFLKGNTEAFF.

The chain joins TRBV7-8 to TRBJ2-2, with D tentatively TRBD1 (5 bases). Germline CDR1 reads SGHVS; CDR2 reads FQNEAQ. This CDR3 comprises 16 residues. V was trimmed by 5 bases and J by 1 base, leaving 14 bases between them. CDR3 bases: TGTGCCAGCAGCCTGCACACGACAGAGAACACCGGGGAGCTGTTTTTT. Its protein is CASSLHTTENTGELFF.

This clone was seen more than once but under ten times. The J gene is TRBJ2-6, the V gene TRBV4-3, with D possibly matching TRBD1 (5 bases). The germline V and J ends were trimmed by 0 bases and 0 bases, with 15 bases remaining between them. Looked up from germline, CDR1 is LGHNA and CDR2 is YSLEER. The CDR3 is made up of 19 amino acids. The CDR3 DNA follows: TGCGCCAGCAGCCAAGAGTCGGGCAGGGCCAGCTCTGGGGCCAACGTCCTGACTTTC. Residues: CASSQESGRASSGANVLTF.